The present T cell receptor (beta chain) was sequenced within a study of identical twins. Germline CDR1 and CDR2: DFQATT and SNEGSKA (reference sequence). V lost 1 base, J lost 7 bases, and 18 bases stayed unmatched. The CDR3 has 18 residues. TCRdb independently ran MiXCR on the 5' RACE reads; one entry per CDR3 protein. The repertoire consists of just under 550,000 distinct CDR3 sequences, with about 15% occurring once and the leading ten covering 0.44%. The same data also contributed to another study, on yellow fever vaccine responses in identical twins.

The sample comprised CD4+ T cells sorted from blood. The TCR was taken from a woman in her late teens or twenties in good health. The rearrangement links TRBV20-1 to TRBJ2-5, with 10 positions matching TRBD2. Here the CDR3 DNA reads TGCAGTGCTAGAGGGGGGGAGGGAGCGGGAGGGACCTCGGGGACCCAGTACTTC. It yields the protein CSARGGEGAGGTSGTQYF.